This TCR beta chain derives from a study of radiotherapy plus CTLA-4 blockade in lung cancer. Overall study: Disease control was achieved by around 32% of patients, and objective responses by around 17%.

Germline CDR1 and CDR2: SNHLY and FYNNEI. This CDR3 region has 12 residues. V lost 7 bases, J lost 8 bases, and 7 bases stayed unmatched. Using immunoSEQ multiplex PCR, the repertoire was profiled, and TCRdb retains in-frame clones only, with some absent. The repertoire holds around 53,000 clones, with 75% to 90% as singletons. This receptor was taken from a human donor with non-small cell lung cancer that progressed on radiotherapy plus ipilimumab. Some clones in this sample may be carry-over from other donors' samples. Here the sequenced sample was peripheral blood, taken from a patient treated with radiotherapy plus ipilimumab. The chain recombines TRBV2 with TRBJ1-2, with 7 bases matching TRBD1. CDR3 sequence reads: CASNRQGYGYTF. In DNA, the CDR3 is TGTGCCAGCAACCGACAGGGCTACGGCTACACCTTC.